Only a few counts were recorded for the clone carrying this T cell receptor (beta chain). This CDR3 has 16 residues. Trimming cost V 7 bases and J 3 bases, with 22 bases left between them. CDR1 is LGHNA and CDR2 is YNFKEQ in the germline V gene. A library of TCRbeta sequences, prepared with unique molecular identifiers, was generated. Using its own MiXCR run on the PCR reads, TCRdb lists one record per CDR3 protein. Of approximately 800,000 distinct CDR3 sequences listed, 15% to 20% are singletons. This record belongs to a study of T-cell reconstitution after alpha-beta-depleted transplantation in children.

This chain connects TRBV4-2 to TRBJ2-7; perhaps TRBD2 as D (6 bases). The sample consisted of PBMCs, mostly from graft donor cells, taken 360 days after TCRalphabeta/CD19-depleted stem cell transplant. The sequence derives from a male patient younger than 18 who had a stem cell transplant for acute lymphoblastic leukemia, so the T cells may come from the graft donor. This CDR3 is CASTPVASERSYEQYF. CDR3 sequence (DNA): TGTGCCAGCACCCCGGTGGCTAGCGAAAGGAGCTACGAGCAGTACTTC.